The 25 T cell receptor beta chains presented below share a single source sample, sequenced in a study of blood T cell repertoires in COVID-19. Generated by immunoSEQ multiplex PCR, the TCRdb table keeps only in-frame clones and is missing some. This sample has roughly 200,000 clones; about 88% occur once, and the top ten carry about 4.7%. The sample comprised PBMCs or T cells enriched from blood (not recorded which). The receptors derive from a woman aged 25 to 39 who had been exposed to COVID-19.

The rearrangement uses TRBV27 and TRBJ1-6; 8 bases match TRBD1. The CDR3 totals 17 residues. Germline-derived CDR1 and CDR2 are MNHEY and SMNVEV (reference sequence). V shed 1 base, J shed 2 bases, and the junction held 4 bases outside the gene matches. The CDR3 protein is CASSLWGTGAYNSPLHF. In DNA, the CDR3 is TGTGCCAGCAGTTTATGGGGGACAGGTGCCTATAATTCACCCCTCCACTTT.

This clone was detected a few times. The CDR3 DNA is TGTGCCGGAGGACAGGGATTAATTCGTGATGGCTACACCTTC. It encodes CAGGQGLIRDGYTF. The rearrangement links TRBV2 to TRBJ1-2, with 8 nucleotides matching TRBD1. Germline assignment: CDR1 SNHLY and CDR2 FYNNEI. There are 14 residues in the CDR3. V was clipped by 11 bases and J by 6 bases; unmatched bases: 14. The complete variable domain, with remaining parts taken from reference TRBV2 and TRBJ1-2, reads EPEVTQTPSHQVTQMGQEVILRCVPISNHLYFYWYRQILGQKVEFLVSFYNNEISEKSEIFDDQFSVERPDGSNFTLKIRSTKLEDSAMYFCAGGQGLIRDGYTFGSGTRLTVV.

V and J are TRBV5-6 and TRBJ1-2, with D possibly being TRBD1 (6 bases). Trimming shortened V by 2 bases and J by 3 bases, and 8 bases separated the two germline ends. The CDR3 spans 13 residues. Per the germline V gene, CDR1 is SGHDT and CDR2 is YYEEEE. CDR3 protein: CASSFAGDYGYTF. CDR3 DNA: TGTGCCAGCAGCTTTGCAGGGGACTATGGCTACACCTTC.

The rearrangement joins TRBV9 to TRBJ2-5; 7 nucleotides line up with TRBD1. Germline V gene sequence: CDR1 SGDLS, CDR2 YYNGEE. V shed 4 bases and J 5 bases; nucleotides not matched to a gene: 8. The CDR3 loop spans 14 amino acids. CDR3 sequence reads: CASSSEGGRETQYF. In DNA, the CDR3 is TGTGCCAGCAGCTCAGAAGGGGGCCGGGAGACCCAGTACTTC.

CDR3 loop: CATHRVDEQFF. Here the CDR3 DNA reads TGTGCCACCCACAGGGTCGATGAGCAGTTCTTC. The J gene is TRBJ2-1, the V gene TRBV6-5, with D tentatively TRBD1 (6 bases). CDR3 length equals 11 residues. Looked up from germline, CDR1 is MNHEY and CDR2 is SVGAGI. Trimming stripped 10 bases from V and 8 bases from J, with 12 bases between.

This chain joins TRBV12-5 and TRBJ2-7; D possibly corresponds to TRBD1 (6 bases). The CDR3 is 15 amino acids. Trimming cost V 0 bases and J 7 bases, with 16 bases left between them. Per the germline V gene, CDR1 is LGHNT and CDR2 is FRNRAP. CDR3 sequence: CASGLVIRGTREQYF. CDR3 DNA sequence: TGTGCTAGTGGTTTGGTAATCAGGGGTACGCGGGAGCAGTACTTC.

The CDR3 reads CASSPQGGAFEAFF. The CDR3 DNA reads TGCGCCAGCAGCCCTCAGGGTGGGGCTTTTGAAGCTTTCTTT. The rearrangement links TRBV5-1 to TRBJ1-1, with D perhaps matching TRBD1 (5 bases). CDR3 length equals 14 residues. Trimming removed 4 bases from V and 7 bases from J, with 17 bases in between. In germline, CDR1 is SGHRS, CDR2 YFSETQ.

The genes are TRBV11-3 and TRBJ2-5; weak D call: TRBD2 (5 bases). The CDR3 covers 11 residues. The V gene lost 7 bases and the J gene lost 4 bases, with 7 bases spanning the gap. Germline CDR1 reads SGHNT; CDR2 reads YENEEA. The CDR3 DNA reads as TGTGCCAGCACCCGGGGAGAGACCCAGTACTTC. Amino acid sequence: CASTRGETQYF.

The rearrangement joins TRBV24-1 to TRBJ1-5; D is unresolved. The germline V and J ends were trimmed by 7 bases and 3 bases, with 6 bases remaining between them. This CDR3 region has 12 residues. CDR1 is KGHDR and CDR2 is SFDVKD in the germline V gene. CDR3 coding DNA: TGTGCCACCAGCCGGGACAATCAGCCCCAGCATTTT. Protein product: CATSRDNQPQHF.

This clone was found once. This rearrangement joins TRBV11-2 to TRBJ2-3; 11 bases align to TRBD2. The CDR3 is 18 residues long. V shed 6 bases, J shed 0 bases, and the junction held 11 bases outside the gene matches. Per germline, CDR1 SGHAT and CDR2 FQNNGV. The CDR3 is CASRPSGGPRASTDTQYF. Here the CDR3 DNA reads TGTGCCAGCAGGCCTAGCGGGGGGCCCCGGGCCAGCACAGATACGCAGTATTTT. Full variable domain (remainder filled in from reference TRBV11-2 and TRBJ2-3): EAGVAQSPRYKIIEKRQSVAFWCNPISGHATLYWYQQILGQGPKLLIQFQNNGVVDDSQLPKDRFSAERLKGVDSTLKIQPAKLEDSAVYLCASRPSGGPRASTDTQYFGPGTRLTVL.

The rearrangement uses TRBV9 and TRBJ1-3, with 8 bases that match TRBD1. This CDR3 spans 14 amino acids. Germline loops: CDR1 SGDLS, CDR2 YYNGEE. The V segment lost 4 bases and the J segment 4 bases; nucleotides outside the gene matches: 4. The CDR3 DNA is TGTGCCAGCAGCACAAGGACAGGGGGAAACACCATATATTTT. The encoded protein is CASSTRTGGNTIYF.

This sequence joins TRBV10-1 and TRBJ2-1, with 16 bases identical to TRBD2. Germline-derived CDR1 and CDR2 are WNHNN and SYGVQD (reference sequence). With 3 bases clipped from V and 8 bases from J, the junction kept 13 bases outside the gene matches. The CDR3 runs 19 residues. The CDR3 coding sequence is TGCGCCAGCAGTGACCTCCACCAGGGACTAGCGGGGGGGATAGATGAGCAGTTCTTC. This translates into CASSDLHQGLAGGIDEQFF.

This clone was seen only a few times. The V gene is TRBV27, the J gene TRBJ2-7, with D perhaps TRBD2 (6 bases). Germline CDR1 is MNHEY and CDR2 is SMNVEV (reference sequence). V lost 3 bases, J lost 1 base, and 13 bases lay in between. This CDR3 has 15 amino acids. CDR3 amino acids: CASSLGGPYSYEQYF. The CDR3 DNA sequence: TGTGCCAGCAGTTTGGGAGGACCATATTCCTACGAGCAGTACTTC.

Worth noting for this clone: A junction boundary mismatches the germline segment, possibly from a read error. The CDR3 loop is CAISTTGGEQFF. In nucleotides, the CDR3 is TGTGCCATCAGCACGACGGGGGGTGAGCAGTTCTTC. The chain is built from TRBV3-1 (or the pseudogene TRBV3-2) and TRBJ2-1, with 7 positions matching TRBD2. The CDR3 contains 12 residues. CDR1 LGHDT and CDR2 YNNKEL come from the germline V gene (reference sequence).

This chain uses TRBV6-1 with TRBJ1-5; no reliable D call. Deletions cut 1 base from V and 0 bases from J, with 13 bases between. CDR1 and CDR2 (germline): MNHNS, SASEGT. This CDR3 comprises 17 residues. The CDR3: CASSEVRVVYSNQPQHF. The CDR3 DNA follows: TGTGCCAGCAGTGAAGTTAGAGTCGTCTATAGCAATCAGCCCCAGCATTTT.

CDR3 bases: TGTGCCACCGCCCCTGGGACAGGGCGACCTGAAGCTTTCTTT. Translation: CATAPGTGRPEAFF. The rearrangement joins TRBV15 to TRBJ1-1; 9 bases are shared with TRBD1. V dropped 8 bases and J dropped 6; count of bases not matched to a gene: 10. The germline gives CDR1 LNHNV, CDR2 YYDKDF (reference sequence). The CDR3 contains 14 residues.

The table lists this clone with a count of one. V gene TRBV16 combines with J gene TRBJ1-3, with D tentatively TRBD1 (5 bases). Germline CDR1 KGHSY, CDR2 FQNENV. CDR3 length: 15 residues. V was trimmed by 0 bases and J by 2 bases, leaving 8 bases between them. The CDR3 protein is CASSQSRGTGNTIYF. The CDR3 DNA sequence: TGTGCCAGCAGCCAATCAAGGGGTACTGGAAACACCATATATTTT.

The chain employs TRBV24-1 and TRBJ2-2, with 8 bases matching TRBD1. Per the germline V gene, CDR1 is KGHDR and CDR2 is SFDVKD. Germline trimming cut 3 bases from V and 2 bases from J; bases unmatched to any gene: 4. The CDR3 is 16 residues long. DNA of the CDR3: TGTGCCACCAGTGATCCCGGGACAGGCAACACCGGGGAGCTGTTTTTT. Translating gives CATSDPGTGNTGELFF.

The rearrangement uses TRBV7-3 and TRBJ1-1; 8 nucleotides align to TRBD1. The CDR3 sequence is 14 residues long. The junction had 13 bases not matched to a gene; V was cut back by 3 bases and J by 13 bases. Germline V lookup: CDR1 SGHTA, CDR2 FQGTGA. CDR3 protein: CASSLHQGAQSIFF. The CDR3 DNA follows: TGTGCCAGCAGCTTGCACCAGGGGGCCCAAAGTATTTTCTTT.

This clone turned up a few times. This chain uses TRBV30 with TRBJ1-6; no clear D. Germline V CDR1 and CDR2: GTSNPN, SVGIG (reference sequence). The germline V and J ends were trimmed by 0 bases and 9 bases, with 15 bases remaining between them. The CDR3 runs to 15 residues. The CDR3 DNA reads TGTGCCTGGAGTGTACAACTAGCATTGAGTTCACCCCTCCACTTT. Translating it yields CAWSVQLALSSPLHF. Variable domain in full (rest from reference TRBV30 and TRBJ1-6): SQTIHQWPATLVQPVGSPLSLECTVEGTSNPNLYWYRQAAGRGLQLLFYSVGIGQISSEVPQNLSASRPQDRQFILSSKKLLLSDSGFYLCAWSVQLALSSPLHFGNGTRLTVT.

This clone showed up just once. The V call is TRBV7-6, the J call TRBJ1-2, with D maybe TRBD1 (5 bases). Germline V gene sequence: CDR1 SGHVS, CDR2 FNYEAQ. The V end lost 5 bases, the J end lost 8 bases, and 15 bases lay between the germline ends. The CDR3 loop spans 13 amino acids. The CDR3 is CASSPGVGRGYTF. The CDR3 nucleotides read TGTGCCAGCAGCCCGGGGGTCGGGAGGGGCTACACCTTC.

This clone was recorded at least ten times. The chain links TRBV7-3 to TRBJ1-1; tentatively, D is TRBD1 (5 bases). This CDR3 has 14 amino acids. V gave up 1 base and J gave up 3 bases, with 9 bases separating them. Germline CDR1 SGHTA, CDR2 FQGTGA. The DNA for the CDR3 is TGTGCCAGCAGCTTAAACGGCAGGGACACTGAAGCTTTCTTT. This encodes CASSLNGRDTEAFF.

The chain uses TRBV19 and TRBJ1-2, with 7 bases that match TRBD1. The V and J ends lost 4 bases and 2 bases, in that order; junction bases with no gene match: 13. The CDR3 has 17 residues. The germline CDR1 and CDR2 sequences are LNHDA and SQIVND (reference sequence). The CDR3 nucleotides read TGTGCCAGTAGTACTTCCACCGGGACAGAATTGAACTATGGCTACACCTTC. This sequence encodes CASSTSTGTELNYGYTF.

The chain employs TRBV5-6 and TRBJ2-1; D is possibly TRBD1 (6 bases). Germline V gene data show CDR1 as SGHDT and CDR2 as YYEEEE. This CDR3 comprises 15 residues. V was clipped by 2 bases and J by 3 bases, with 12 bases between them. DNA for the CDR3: TGTGCCAGCAGCTTTGAGAGGGGACACTACAATGAGCAGTTCTTC. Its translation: CASSFERGHYNEQFF. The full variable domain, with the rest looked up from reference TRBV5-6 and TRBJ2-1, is DAGVTQSPTHLIKTRGQQVTLRCSPKSGHDTVSWYQQALGQGPQFIFQYYEEEERQRGNFPDRFSGHQFPNYSSELNVNALLLGDSALYLCASSFERGHYNEQFFGPGTRLTVL.

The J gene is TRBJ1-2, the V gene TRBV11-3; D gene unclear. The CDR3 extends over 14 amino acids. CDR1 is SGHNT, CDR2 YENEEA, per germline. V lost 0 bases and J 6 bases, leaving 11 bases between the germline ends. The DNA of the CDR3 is TGTGCCAGCAGCTTAGATACAGCTTCCAATGGCTACACCTTC. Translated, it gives CASSLDTASNGYTF.